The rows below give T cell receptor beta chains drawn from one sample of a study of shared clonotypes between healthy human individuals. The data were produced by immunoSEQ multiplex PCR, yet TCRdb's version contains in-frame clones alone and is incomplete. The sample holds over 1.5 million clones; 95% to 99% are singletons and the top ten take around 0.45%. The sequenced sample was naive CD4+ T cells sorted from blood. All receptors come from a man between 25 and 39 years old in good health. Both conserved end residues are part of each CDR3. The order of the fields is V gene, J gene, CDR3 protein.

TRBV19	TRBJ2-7	CASSIVPGTSSYEQYF
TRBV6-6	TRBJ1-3	CASSPDFGNTIYF
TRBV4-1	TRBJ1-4	CASSQEFGGASDSNEKLFF
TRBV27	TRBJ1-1	CASLSRTENTEAFF
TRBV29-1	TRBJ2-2	CSVVKTLTTGELFF
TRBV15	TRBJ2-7	CATLLPSKVLHKLQSGYEQYF
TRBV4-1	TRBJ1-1	CASSQEVPTTGTMNTEAFF
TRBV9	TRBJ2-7	CASSSGAGGYEQYF
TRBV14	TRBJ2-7	CASSQLGNGIGEQYF
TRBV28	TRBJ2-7	CASRGLAGDSYEQYF
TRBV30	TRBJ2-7	CAWSAIGAYEQYF
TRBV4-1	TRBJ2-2	CATRGTSNTGELFF
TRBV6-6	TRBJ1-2	CASSYSISDNYGYTF
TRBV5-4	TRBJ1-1	CASSSGQGRTEAFF
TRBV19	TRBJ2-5	CASSISNGVQTQYF
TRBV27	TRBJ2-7	CASSLLRGPYEQYF
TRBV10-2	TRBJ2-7	CASSVNRAEQYF
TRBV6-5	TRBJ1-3	CASNGGAGDTIYF
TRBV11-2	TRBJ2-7	CASSLRLAGVREQYF
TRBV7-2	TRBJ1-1	CASSLALATEAFF
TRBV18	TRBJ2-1	CASSPEGSAGVSNEQFF
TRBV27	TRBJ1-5	CASSPGILAGNLHQPQHF
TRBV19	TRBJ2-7	CASSGNRASYEQYF
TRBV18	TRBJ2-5	CASSPRQGEETQYF
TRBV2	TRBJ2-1	CASRADRYNEQFF
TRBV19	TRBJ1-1	CASEASANTEAFF
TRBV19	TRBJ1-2	CASSGGAQGHYGYTF